The following is a T cell receptor (beta chain) sequence with its context. No antigen is known for it. A read error is possible here, since a much larger clone lies one base away. Amplification yielded TCR beta CDR3 regions, with RNA transcripts as the source. First-round RT-PCR of the TCR CDR3 relied on the HTBI primer set. Via MiXCR, TCRdb re-called the multiplex PCR reads, giving one row per CDR3 protein. The sample contains roughly 660,000 distinct CDR3 sequences, 17% of which appear only once. The sample comes from a study of T cells in Graves' hyperthyroidism and ophthalmopathy. The CDR3 is 12 residues long. V lost 6 bases and J lost 7, with 12 bases in between. Germline V gives CDR1 KGHSH, CDR2 LQKENI. Study results and limitations: Ophthalmopathy was told apart from stable hyperthyroidism by a 13 V-J model.

Lactation, pregnancy, other autoimmune disease or uncontrolled infection led to exclusion of patients. Diagnoses were established using clinical symptoms, serum thyroxine and TRAb, thyroid ultrasound and orbital computed tomography. Sequenced: blood. This TCR was recovered from a man in his fifties or sixties with Graves' hyperthyroidism. The J gene is TRBJ2-5, the V gene TRBV18; no reliable D call. CDR3 residues: CASSPVEATQYF. The CDR3 DNA is TGTGCCAGCTCCCCAGTTGAAGCGACCCAGTACTTC.